Listed below are T cell receptor beta chains from one sample, sequenced in a study of regulatory T cells in long-lasting Graves disease. TCRdb re-called the multiplex PCR reads with MiXCR, one entry per CDR3 protein. The sample includes fewer than 400,000 distinct CDR3 sequences, more than 20% of them seen just once. Sequencing used peripheral blood mononuclear cells (PBMCs), obtained when the disease was refractory, from a patient treated with antithyroid drugs. These receptors all come from a female donor with Graves disease. Both conserved end residues are part of each CDR3. D genes are given only for firm matches. Clone size is shown for a subset of rows, as once, few, many or a class of expanded clone.

d_gene: .
abundance: .
v_gene: TRBV30
j_gene: TRBJ2-1
CDR3nt: TGTGCCTTATGGGACTACAATGAGCAGTTCTTC
CDR3aa: CALWDYNEQFF

d_gene: .
abundance: many
v_gene: TRBV20-1
j_gene: TRBJ2-5
CDR3nt: TGCAGTGCTAGAGACGGCAGGGGAGAGACCCAGTACTTC
CDR3aa: CSARDGRGETQYF

d_gene: TRBD1
abundance: many
v_gene: TRBV12-3/TRBV12-4
j_gene: TRBJ1-2
CDR3nt: TGTGCCAGCAGTTTAGCAAACAGGGGCTATGGCTACACCTTC
CDR3aa: CASSLANRGYGYTF

d_gene: TRBD2
abundance: .
v_gene: TRBV19
j_gene: TRBJ2-5
CDR3nt: TGTGCCAGTAGTATAGCTCATAGCGGGAGGTGGAAGGAGACCCAGTACTTC
CDR3aa: CASSIAHSGRWKETQYF

d_gene: TRBD1
abundance: many
v_gene: TRBV27
j_gene: TRBJ1-5
CDR3nt: TGTGCCAGCGGACAGGGAAGGAATCAGCCCCAGCATTTT
CDR3aa: CASGQGRNQPQHF

d_gene: .
abundance: .
v_gene: TRBV20-1
j_gene: TRBJ1-1
CDR3nt: TGCAGTGCCTTCAACGTGGGGATGAACACTGAAGCTTTCTTT
CDR3aa: CSAFNVGMNTEAFF

d_gene: .
abundance: .
v_gene: TRBV5-1
j_gene: TRBJ1-1
CDR3nt: TGCGCCAGCAGCTTGGGAACACTAGCGAACACTGAAGCTTTCTTT
CDR3aa: CASSLGTLANTEAFF

d_gene: .
abundance: many
v_gene: TRBV12-3/TRBV12-4
j_gene: TRBJ1-5
CDR3nt: TGTGCCAGCAGTCGCGACATCGGGGGAAATAGCAATCAGCCCCAGCATTTT
CDR3aa: CASSRDIGGNSNQPQHF

d_gene: .
abundance: many
v_gene: TRBV28
j_gene: TRBJ2-4
CDR3nt: TGTGCCAGCAGTTTGCTAGTCGATCCACTAGCCAAAAACATTCAGTACTTC
CDR3aa: CASSLLVDPLAKNIQYF

d_gene: .
abundance: few
v_gene: TRBV19
j_gene: TRBJ1-5
CDR3nt: TGTGCCAGTAATAATCAGCCCCAGCATTTT
CDR3aa: CASNNQPQHF

d_gene: .
abundance: few
v_gene: TRBV27
j_gene: TRBJ2-4
CDR3nt: TGTGCCAGCAGTATACAACAGGGTACCAAAAACATTCAGTACTTC
CDR3aa: CASSIQQGTKNIQYF